The 24 T cell receptor beta chains given below trace back to one sample, sequenced in a study of cytomegalovirus exposure and HLA in healthy donors (TCRdb year 2017). The method was the immunoSEQ multiplex PCR assay. Not all clones reach the TCRdb copy of this immuneACCESS table, which keeps in-frame sequences only. Checked studies attribute under half of the gap to unresolved V genes and leave the rest unexplained. This sample holds approximately 150,000 clones; 87% were observed only once. The top ten clones comprise 4.5% of the sample. Input material: PBMCs. All receptors derive from a young man in good health and CMV-seropositive.

This chain uses TRBV5-1 with TRBJ2-7, with D tentatively TRBD1 (6 bases). Germline lookup yields CDR1 SGHRS and CDR2 YFSETQ. V was trimmed by 4 bases and J by 6 bases, leaving 20 bases between them. This CDR3 is 15 amino acids long. The CDR3 region has the DNA TGCGCCAGCAGCATTCAGGGGTTGAAGGCGGGCGAGCAGTACTTC. This translates into CASSIQGLKAGEQYF.

The chain joins TRBV19 to TRBJ1-1; no firm D call. From germline, CDR1 is LNHDA and CDR2 SQIVND (reference sequence). Trimming took 3 bases from V and 1 from J, leaving 15 bases between them. The CDR3 has 16 residues. The CDR3 region has the DNA TGTGCCAGTAGTATTTCGGGTGTCCTCCAGAACACTGAAGCTTTCTTT. Translated, it gives CASSISGVLQNTEAFF.

The chain is built from TRBV5-5 and TRBJ1-1; 7 positions agree with TRBD1. Germline CDR1 and CDR2: SGHKS and YYEKEE (reference sequence). The CDR3 runs to 15 residues. Trimming cost V 5 bases and J 0 bases; bases outside gene matches: 7. The CDR3 DNA reads TGTGCCAGCAGTAGAACAGGGGCAATGAACACTGAAGCTTTCTTT. It encodes CASSRTGAMNTEAFF.

This clone was detected only once. The V gene is TRBV18, the J gene TRBJ2-7, with D perhaps TRBD2 (6 bases). Germline-derived CDR1 and CDR2 are KGHSH and LQKENI. The CDR3 length is 13 residues. V was shortened by 2 bases and J by 3 bases, with 8 bases between the two germline ends. This CDR3 reads CASSPGGIYEQYF. The DNA of the CDR3 is TGTGCCAGCTCACCAGGGGGGATCTACGAGCAGTACTTC.

The chain uses TRBV28 and TRBJ2-7; 8 positions match TRBD1. The CDR3 length is 16 residues. V shed 2 bases and J 4 bases; nucleotides not matched to a gene: 10. The germline gives CDR1 MDHEN, CDR2 SYDVKM. As DNA, the CDR3 is TGTGCCAGCAGTTTAGCAGCGACAGGGGCGGTATACGAGCAGTACTTC. It specifies CASSLAATGAVYEQYF. The full variable domain, its missing parts supplied by reference TRBV28 and TRBJ2-7, is DVKVTQSSRYLVKRTGEKVFLECVQDMDHENMFWYRQDPGLGLRLIYFSYDVKMKEKGDIPEGYSVSREKKERFSLILESASTNQTSMYLCASSLAATGAVYEQYFGPGTRLTVT.

This sequence joins TRBV6-5 and TRBJ1-6; TRBD1 aligns across 12 bases. Germline V gives CDR1 MNHEY, CDR2 SVGAGI. V shed 2 bases and J 7 bases; nucleotides not matched to a gene: 0. This CDR3 is 15 amino acids long. The CDR3 coding sequence is TGTGCCAGCAGTTACGGGACAGGGGGCAATTCACCCCTCCACTTT. Protein product: CASSYGTGGNSPLHF.

This clone appeared a single time. This sequence joins TRBV29-1 and TRBJ1-2, with TRBD1 matching over 7 bases. The V gene end was trimmed by 6 bases and the J gene end by 8 bases; junction bases not matched to a gene: 12. The CDR3 is made up of 13 amino acids. Germline V gives CDR1 SQVTM, CDR2 ANQGSEA. The CDR3 region has the DNA TGCAGCGTCGGGCGACAGGGAGGAGGAGGCTACACCTTC. It specifies CSVGRQGGGGYTF.

Comment on this clone: One end of the junction varies from germline; a read error may be responsible. V gene TRBV7-9 combines with J gene TRBJ1-1; D perhaps matches TRBD1 (5 bases). The CDR3 totals 11 residues. The germline V gene has CDR1 SEHNR and CDR2 FQNEAQ (reference sequence). CDR3 sequence: CASSLPEGRVF. The DNA of the CDR3 is TGTGCCAGCAGCTTACCGGAGGGACGGGTTTTT.

This clone was seen only once. The rearrangement joins TRBV7-2 to TRBJ2-4; 9 bases are a match to TRBD2. V shed 1 base and J 9 bases; nucleotides not matched to a gene: 10. The CDR3 spans 16 residues. Looked up from germline, CDR1 is SGHTA and CDR2 is FQGNSA. CDR3 coding DNA: TGTGCCAGCAGCTTAGTCGTTAGCGGGGGAGAGAGCATTCAGTACTTC. This encodes CASSLVVSGGESIQYF.

The chain recombines TRBV18 with TRBJ1-1; 8 nucleotides align to TRBD1. The CDR3 covers 17 residues. Germline V lookup: CDR1 KGHSH, CDR2 LQKENI. V was clipped by 2 bases and J by 1 base; unmatched bases: 9. The CDR3 DNA follows: TGTGCCAGCTCACCATCGGCTGACAGGGGAGAGAACACTGAAGCTTTCTTT. This translates into CASSPSADRGENTEAFF.

CDR3 amino acids: CASSGGLGEKLFF. In DNA, the CDR3 is TGTGCCAGCAGTGGAGGGTTAGGTGAAAAACTGTTTTTT. This chain uses TRBV6-1 with TRBJ1-4; no clear D. V dropped 4 bases and J dropped 7 bases, with 10 bases sitting between them. The length of the CDR3 is 13 residues. Germline CDR1 and CDR2: MNHNS and SASEGT.

This sequence joins TRBV9 and TRBJ2-7, with 9 positions matching TRBD1. The J segment lost 6 bases and the V segment lost 2 bases, leaving 6 bases of the junction unmatched. The CDR3 extends over 14 amino acids. Looked up from germline, CDR1 is SGDLS and CDR2 is YYNGEE. The CDR3 nucleotides read TGTGCCAGCAGCGTCGGGACAGGGTTCCTCGAGCAGTACTTC. This encodes CASSVGTGFLEQYF.

The rearrangement joins TRBV6-5 to TRBJ2-4; 7 nucleotides match TRBD1. Germline trimming cut 6 bases from V and 11 bases from J; bases unmatched to any gene: 10. The CDR3 length is 13 residues. Germline values: CDR1 MNHEY, CDR2 SVGAGI. CDR3 loop: CASSQTGDRLQYF. CDR3 DNA sequence: TGTGCCAGCAGCCAGACCGGGGACAGACTTCAGTACTTC.

V gene TRBV6-5 combines with J gene TRBJ1-1; no firm D call. Germline V gene data show CDR1 as MNHEY and CDR2 as SVGAGI. The CDR3 loop spans 15 amino acids. V was shortened by 6 bases and J by 1 base, with 15 bases between the two germline ends. The CDR3 is CASSRGFVGNTEAFF. The CDR3 nucleotides are TGTGCCAGCAGCAGAGGGTTTGTCGGGAACACTGAAGCTTTCTTT.

The chain combines TRBV6-4 with TRBJ1-6; D uncertain. Deletions cut 0 bases from V and 5 bases from J, with 8 bases between. CDR3 length: 15 residues. Germline V CDR1 and CDR2: MRHNA, SNTAGT. CDR3 bases: TGTGCCAGCAGTGACTCAGAGGGAAATAATTCACCCCTCCACTTT. Its translation: CASSDSEGNNSPLHF.

The V gene is TRBV7-4, the J gene TRBJ1-5; D remains unclear. Trimming shortened V by 3 bases and J by 0 bases, and 18 bases separated the two germline ends. The CDR3 is 18 residues long. Germline assignment: CDR1 SGHVT and CDR2 SQSDAQ. This chain's CDR3 is CASSFPIGRSDSNQPQHF. CDR3 nucleotide sequence: TGTGCCAGCAGCTTTCCTATCGGCAGGTCTGATAGCAATCAGCCCCAGCATTTT.

The chain recombines TRBV6-5 with TRBJ1-4; D is unclear. Trimming took off 0 bases at V and 8 bases at J, with 13 bases between the two ends. Germline V gives CDR1 MNHEY, CDR2 SVGAGI. CDR3 length equals 15 residues. The CDR3 DNA reads TGTGCCAGCAGTTACTCAGGAGGGCTTGGGGAAAAACTGTTTTTT. Translated, it gives CASSYSGGLGEKLFF.

This rearrangement joins TRBV27 to TRBJ2-5, with D perhaps TRBD2 (5 bases). Trimming cost V 5 bases and J 5 bases, with 18 bases left between them. CDR3 length: 15 residues. Germline assignment: CDR1 MNHEY and CDR2 SMNVEV (reference sequence). The DNA of the CDR3 is TGTGCCAGCAGTCCGGACTCTCACCCCCTGGAGACCCAGTACTTC. Translation: CASSPDSHPLETQYF.

J is TRBJ1-1 and V is TRBV6-5; tentative D call: TRBD1 (6 bases). Germline V gene lookup returns CDR1 MNHEY and CDR2 SVGAGI. The CDR3 has 14 amino acids. The V end was cut by 0 bases, the J end by 1 base, with 6 bases between. The CDR3 here is CASSYSGANTEAFF. The CDR3 DNA sequence: TGTGCCAGCAGTTACTCGGGGGCGAACACTGAAGCTTTCTTT.

This chain connects TRBV15 to TRBJ2-5; no definite D call. The length of the CDR3 is 12 residues. The germline gives CDR1 LNHNV, CDR2 YYDKDF (reference sequence). V dropped 3 bases and J dropped 4 bases, with 6 bases sitting between them. The CDR3 DNA sequence: TGTGCCACCAGCAGGTTTCGAGAGACCCAGTACTTC. It codes for CATSRFRETQYF. Based on the CDR3 plus reference TRBV15 and TRBJ2-5, the full variable domain is DAMVIQNPRYQVTQFGKPVTLSCSQTLNHNVMYWYQQKSSQAPKLLFHYYDKDFNNEADTPDNFQSRRPNTSFCFLDIRSPGLGDTAMYLCATSRFRETQYFGPGTRLLVL.

The chain uses TRBV28 and TRBJ2-1, with D possibly being TRBD1 (6 bases). The V gene lost 6 bases and the J gene lost 6 bases, with 21 bases spanning the gap. The CDR3 length is 16 residues. Per the germline V gene, CDR1 is MDHEN and CDR2 is SYDVKM. For the CDR3, the DNA is TGTGCCAGCAGGGCAGGCTCCGGGACACTGGTCAATGAGCAGTTCTTC. It specifies CASRAGSGTLVNEQFF.

V is TRBV30 and J is TRBJ1-5, with 9 nucleotides matching TRBD1. There are 14 residues in the CDR3. With V trimmed by 1 base and J by 5 bases, 3 bases remained unmatched. Germline V gene sequence: CDR1 GTSNPN, CDR2 SVGIG (reference sequence). The CDR3 DNA reads TGTGCCTGGAGTGCACAGGGGGCTTATCAGCCCCAGCATTTT. As protein: CAWSAQGAYQPQHF. The variable domain in full, completed from reference TRBV30 and TRBJ1-5, reads SQTIHQWPATLVQPVGSPLSLECTVEGTSNPNLYWYRQAAGRGLQLLFYSVGIGQISSEVPQNLSASRPQDRQFILSSKKLLLSDSGFYLCAWSAQGAYQPQHFGDGTRLSIL.

V gene TRBV5-1 combines with J gene TRBJ1-1; the D gene is possibly TRBD1 (5 bases). The CDR3 has 14 amino acids. CDR1 is SGHRS, CDR2 YFSETQ, per germline. V lost 4 bases, J lost 0 bases, and 10 bases lay in between. The CDR3 sequence: CASSAQAMNTEAFF. The CDR3 bases are TGCGCCAGCAGCGCACAGGCGATGAACACTGAAGCTTTCTTT. The complete variable domain, with remaining parts taken from reference TRBV5-1 and TRBJ1-1, reads KAGVTQTPRYLIKTRGQQVTLSCSPISGHRSVSWYQQTPGQGLQFLFEYFSETQRNKGNFPGRFSGRQFSNSRSEMNVSTLELGDSALYLCASSAQAMNTEAFFGQGTRLTVV.

The chain couples TRBV29-1 to TRBJ2-7; D gene uncertain. CDR1 is SQVTM and CDR2 is ANQGSEA in the germline V gene. Trimming took off 0 bases at V and 2 bases at J, with 11 bases between the two ends. The CDR3 spans 14 residues. The CDR3 DNA follows: TGCAGCGTTGAAGACCCCTTGTCCCCCTACGAGCAGTACTTC. Encoded protein: CSVEDPLSPYEQYF.